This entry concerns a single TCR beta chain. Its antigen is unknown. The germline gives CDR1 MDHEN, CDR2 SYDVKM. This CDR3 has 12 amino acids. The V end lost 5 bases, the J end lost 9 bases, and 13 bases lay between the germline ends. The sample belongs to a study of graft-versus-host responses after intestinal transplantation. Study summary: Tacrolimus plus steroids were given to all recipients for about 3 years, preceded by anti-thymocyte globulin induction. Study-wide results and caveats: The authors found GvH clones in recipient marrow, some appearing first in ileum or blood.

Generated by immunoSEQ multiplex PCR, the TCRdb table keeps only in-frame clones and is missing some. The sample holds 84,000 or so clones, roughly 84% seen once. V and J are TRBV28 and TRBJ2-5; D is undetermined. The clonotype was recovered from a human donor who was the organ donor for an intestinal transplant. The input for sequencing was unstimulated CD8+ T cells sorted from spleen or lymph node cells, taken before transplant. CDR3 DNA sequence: TGTGCCAGCAGTGCCCCCCGGGCGGCCCAGTACTTC. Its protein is CASSAPRAAQYF.